This T cell receptor beta chain was sequenced for a study of blood T cells in healthy people across ages. About the research overall: Template switching recovered approximately one barcoded beta molecule for every two T cells.

The second PCR ran 7 to 11 cycles with a sample-barcoded 5' primer and J-beta primers. One entry per CDR3 protein results from TCRdb running MiXCR on the 5' RACE reads. The sample holds about 320,000 distinct CDR3 sequences; 27% are singletons and the top ten take approximately 28%. The length of the CDR3 is 13 residues. The ends lost 5 bases at V and 7 bases at J; junction bases unmatched: 5. This clonotype showed up just a few times. Each donor supplied around 9.9 milliliters of peripheral blood. This receptor was identified in a woman in her seventies in good health. The rearrangement links TRBV12-3 or TRBV12-4 to TRBJ1-2; 9 bases are shared with TRBD1. Sequencing used blood. The chain's CDR3 is CASSEPGQGGYTF. The CDR3 coding sequence is TGTGCCAGCAGTGAGCCGGGACAGGGTGGCTACACCTTC.